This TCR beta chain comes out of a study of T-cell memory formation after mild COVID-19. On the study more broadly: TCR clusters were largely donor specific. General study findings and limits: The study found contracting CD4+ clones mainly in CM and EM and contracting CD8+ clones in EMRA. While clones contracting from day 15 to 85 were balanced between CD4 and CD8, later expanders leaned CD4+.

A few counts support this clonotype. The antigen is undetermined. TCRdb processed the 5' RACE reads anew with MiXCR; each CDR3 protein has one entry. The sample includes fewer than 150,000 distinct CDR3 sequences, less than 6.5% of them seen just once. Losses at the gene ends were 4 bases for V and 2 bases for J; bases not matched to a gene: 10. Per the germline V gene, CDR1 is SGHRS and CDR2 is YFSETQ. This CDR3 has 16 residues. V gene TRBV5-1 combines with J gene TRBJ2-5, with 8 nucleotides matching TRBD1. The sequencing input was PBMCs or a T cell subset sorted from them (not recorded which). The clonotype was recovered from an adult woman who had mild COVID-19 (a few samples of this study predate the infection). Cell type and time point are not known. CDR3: CASSLAPGQAQETQYF. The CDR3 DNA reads TGCGCCAGCAGCCTTGCCCCGGGACAGGCGCAAGAGACCCAGTACTTC.